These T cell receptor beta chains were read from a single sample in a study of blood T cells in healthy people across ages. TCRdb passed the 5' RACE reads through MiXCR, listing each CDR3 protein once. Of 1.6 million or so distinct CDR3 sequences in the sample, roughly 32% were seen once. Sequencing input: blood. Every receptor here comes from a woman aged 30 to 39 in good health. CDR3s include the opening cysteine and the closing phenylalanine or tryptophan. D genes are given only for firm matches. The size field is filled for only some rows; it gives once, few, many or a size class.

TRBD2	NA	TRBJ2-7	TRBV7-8	TGTGCCAGCAGCGCGGGACTAGCGGGCTCTTCTGTCCACGAGCAGTACTTC	CASSAGLAGSSVHEQYF
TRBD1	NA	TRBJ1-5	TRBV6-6	TGTGCCAGCAGCCCCCAGGACAGGGGTGATCTTTGGCCCCAGCATTTT	CASSPQDRGDLWPQHF
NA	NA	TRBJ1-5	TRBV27	TGTGCCAGCAGTTTATCCGCAGGGGTTGGTCAGCCCCAGCATTTT	CASSLSAGVGQPQHF
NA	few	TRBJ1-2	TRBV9	TGTGCCAGCAGCGTAGCTTCGGGAGATGGCTACACCTTC	CASSVASGDGYTF
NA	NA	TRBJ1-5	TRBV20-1	TGCAGTGCTAGGGACCTTAGATATAGCAATCAGCCCCAGCATTTT	CSARDLRYSNQPQHF
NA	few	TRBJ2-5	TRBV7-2	TGTGCCAGCAGCTTCACTGAGGGGACGCTACGGGAGACCCAGTACTTC	CASSFTEGTLRETQYF
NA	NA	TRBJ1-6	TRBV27	TGTGCCAGCAGCCTCACAAAAGGCTATAATTCACTCCTCCACTTT	CASSLTKGYNSLLHF
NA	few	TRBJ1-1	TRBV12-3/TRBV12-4	TGTGCCAGCAGTTTTAAGGGGAATGAAGCTTTCTTT	CASSFKGNEAFF
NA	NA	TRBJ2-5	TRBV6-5	TGTGCCAGCAGAGGTGGCGGGGCGCCGATAGAGACCCAGTACTTC	CASRGGGAPIETQYF
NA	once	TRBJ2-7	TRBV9	TGTGCCAGCAGCCCTTCATCAGGGGATATGGACGAGCAGTACTTC	CASSPSSGDMDEQYF
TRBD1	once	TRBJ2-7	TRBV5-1	TGCGCCAGCAGCTTGAGAGCCGGGACAGGGACCTACGAGCAGTACTTC	CASSLRAGTGTYEQYF
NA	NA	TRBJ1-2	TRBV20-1	TGCAGTGCTAGAGATCTGACCAAATCGCACTATGGCTACACCTTC	CSARDLTKSHYGYTF
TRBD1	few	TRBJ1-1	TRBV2	TGTGCCAGCAGCGGACAGGGGACCACTGAAGCTTTCTTT	CASSGQGTTEAFF
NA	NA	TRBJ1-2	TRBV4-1	TGCGCCAGCAGCCAGAGCCCGGCATCTCTTAACTATGGCTACACCTTC	CASSQSPASLNYGYTF
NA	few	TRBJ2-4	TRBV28	TGTGCCAGCAGCCTAGCAGTAGAAAACATTCAGTACTTC	CASSLAVENIQYF
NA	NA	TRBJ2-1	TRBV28	TGTGCCAGCGGGGGCGAGCGGGAGCAGTTCTTC	CASGGEREQFF
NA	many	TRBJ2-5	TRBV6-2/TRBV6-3	TGTGCCAGCAGACTACAGTATCAAGAGACCCAGTACTTC	CASRLQYQETQYF
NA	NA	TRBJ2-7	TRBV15	TGTGCCACCAGCAGAGCAGGGTTCGAAAGGCAGTACTTC	CATSRAGFERQYF
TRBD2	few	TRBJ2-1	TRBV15	TGTGCCACCAGCGTGTACTTAGCGGGGGGGATGGATGAGCAGTTCTTC	CATSVYLAGGMDEQFF
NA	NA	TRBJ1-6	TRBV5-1	TGCGCCAGCAGCTTGGATTGGGATCTGTCTTCACCCCTCCACTTT	CASSLDWDLSSPLHF
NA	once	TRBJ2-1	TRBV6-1	TGTGCCAGCAGTGATGGTAGCTTAGGGACTGGGGATGAGCAGTTCTTC	CASSDGSLGTGDEQFF
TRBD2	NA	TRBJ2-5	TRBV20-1	TGCGGTGTTGGGACCCTGACTAGCGGGGAGACCCAGTACTTC	CGVGTLTSGETQYF
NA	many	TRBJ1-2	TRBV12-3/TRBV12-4	TGTGCCAGCAGTTTGCCAACTAACTATGGCTACACCTTC	CASSLPTNYGYTF
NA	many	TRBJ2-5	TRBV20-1	TGCAGTGCTCCCACGGACAAGAGTCTAAAAGAGACCCAGTACTTC	CSAPTDKSLKETQYF
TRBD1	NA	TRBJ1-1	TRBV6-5	TGTGCCACCGTGGGACAGGGAGGGGGCACTGAAGCTTTCTTT	CATVGQGGGTEAFF
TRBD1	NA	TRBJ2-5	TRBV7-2	TGTGCCAGCAGCTTAGGGACAGGCAAACAAGAGACCCAGTACTTC	CASSLGTGKQETQYF
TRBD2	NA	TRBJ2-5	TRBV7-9	TGTGCCAGCAGCTTAGATACGGGGGGCCAAGAGACCCAGTACTTC	CASSLDTGGQETQYF
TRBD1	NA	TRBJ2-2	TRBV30	TGTGCCTGGGCCGGACAGGCCCCAGGCACCGGGGAGCTGTTTTTT	CAWAGQAPGTGELFF
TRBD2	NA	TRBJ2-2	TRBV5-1	TGCGCCAGCCAAGCGGGGGGCCTAAACACCGGGGAGCTGTTTTTT	CASQAGGLNTGELFF
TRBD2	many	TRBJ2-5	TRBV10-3	TGTGCCATCAGTGAGCCCGGTAGCGGGGGAGAGACCCAGTACTTC	CAISEPGSGGETQYF
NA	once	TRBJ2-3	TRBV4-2	TGTGCCAGCAGCCAAAGACTAAGTAGCACAGATACGCAGTATTTT	CASSQRLSSTDTQYF
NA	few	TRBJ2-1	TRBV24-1	TGTGCCACCAGTGATAGTCTAGTTTATAGTGAGCAGTTCTTC	CATSDSLVYSEQFF
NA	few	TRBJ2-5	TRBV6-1	TGTGCCAGTACGATTGGCCAGTACTTC	CASTIGQYF
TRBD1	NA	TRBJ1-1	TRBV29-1	TGCAGCGGCGTGGGACAGACCATGAACACTGAAGCTTTCTTT	CSGVGQTMNTEAFF
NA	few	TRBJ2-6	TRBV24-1	TGTGCCACCAGTGACAAATTAGGGGCCAACGTCCTGACTTTC	CATSDKLGANVLTF
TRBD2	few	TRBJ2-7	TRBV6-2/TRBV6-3	TGTGCCAGCAAAGATGGGACTAGCGGGAACTACGAGCAGTACTTC	CASKDGTSGNYEQYF
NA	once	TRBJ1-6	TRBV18	TGTGCCAGCTCCCTCGATAGATCACCGGATTCACCCCTCCACTTT	CASSLDRSPDSPLHF
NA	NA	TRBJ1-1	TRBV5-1	TGCGCCAGCAGCTTGGACCCAGGGGCGGACACTGAAGCTTTCTTT	CASSLDPGADTEAFF
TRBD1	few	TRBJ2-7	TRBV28	TGTGCCAGCAGTTTAGGCACAGGGGTCGGGAATACCCAATCCCAATTCTCCTACGAGCAGTACTTC	CASSLGTGVGNTQSQFSYEQYF
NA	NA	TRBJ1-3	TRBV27	TGTGCCAGCAGTTTAACCTCTGGAAGTGGAAACACCATATATTTT	CASSLTSGSGNTIYF
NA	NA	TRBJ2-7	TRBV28	TGTGCCAGCCAAACCCAGGGGCCCTTCTCCTACGAGCAGTACTTC	CASQTQGPFSYEQYF
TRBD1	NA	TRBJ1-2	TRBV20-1	TGCAGTGCTGCAAAACAGGGGGCGCGTGGCTACACCTTC	CSAAKQGARGYTF
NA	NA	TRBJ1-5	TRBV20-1	TGCAGTGCTAAACCGGGACCTCCTCATAGCAATCAGCCCCAGCATTTT	CSAKPGPPHSNQPQHF
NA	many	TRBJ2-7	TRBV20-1	TGCAGTGCACCCGCAATCTACGAGCAGTACTTC	CSAPAIYEQYF
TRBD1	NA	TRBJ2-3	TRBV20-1	TGCAGTGCAGACGACAGGGTTTTTGTTCGTACGCAGTATTTT	CSADDRVFVRTQYF
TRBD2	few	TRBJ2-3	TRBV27	TGTGCCAGCAGTTTCGGCAGCGGGAGACGTAGAGATACGCAGTATTTT	CASSFGSGRRRDTQYF
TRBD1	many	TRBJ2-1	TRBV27	TGTGCCAGCAGTACCCCGACAGGGTTCAATGAGCAGTTCTTC	CASSTPTGFNEQFF
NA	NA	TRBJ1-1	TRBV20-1	TGCAGTGCTTCCCAACTTGGGAACACTGAAGCTTTCTTT	CSASQLGNTEAFF
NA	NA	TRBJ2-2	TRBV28	TGTGCCAGCATCCCACAGGCTCCCGGGGAGCTGTTTTTT	CASIPQAPGELFF
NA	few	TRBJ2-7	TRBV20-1	TGCAGTGCTAGTTATAGACAGCAAACCTACGAGCAGTACTTC	CSASYRQQTYEQYF
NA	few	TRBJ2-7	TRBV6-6	TGTGCCAGCAGTTACTCGAGGTTGACTGCATCTGGGGAGCAGTACTTC	CASSYSRLTASGEQYF
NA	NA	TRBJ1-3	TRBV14	TGTGCCAGCAAAGGGCCGTCCGGAAACACCATATATTTT	CASKGPSGNTIYF
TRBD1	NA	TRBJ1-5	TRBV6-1	TGTGCCAGCAGTCACCGGGACAGGGGGAACAATCAGCCCCAGCATTTT	CASSHRDRGNNQPQHF
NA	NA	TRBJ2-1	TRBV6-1	TGTGCCAGCAGTGCCGCGGGGGCCAGCTCCTACAATGAGCAGTTCTTC	CASSAAGASSYNEQFF
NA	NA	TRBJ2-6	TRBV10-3	TGTGCCATCAGCGAACAGGGTTCCGGGGCCAACGCCCTGACTTTC	CAISEQGSGANALTF